Listed here are 4 T cell receptor beta chains from one sample, sequenced in a study of Graves' ophthalmopathy and Graves' hyperthyroidism (dated 2018 in TCRdb). The sequencing machine was an Illumina HiSeq 2000. For repertoire sequencing, TCR beta CDR3 regions were amplified from RNA transcripts. The first round of RT-PCR was done with HTBI primers and the Qiagen OneStep RT-PCR kit, and was followed by a second round of multiplex PCR, then size selection and purification. TCRdb reprocessing: public reads trimmed at Q25 with fastp, clones called with MiXCR, in-frame beta chains kept. Every entry covers one CDR3 protein and lists the most common genes and DNA from its rows. The sample has 450,000 to 600,000 distinct CDR3 sequences on record, approximately 35% of them singletons. The ten largest account for roughly 4.5% of the sample. Source material: peripheral blood or thyroid tissue (not recorded which). The receptor set was obtained from an adult man with Graves' hyperthyroidism.

In the case of this clonotype: At one boundary the junction diverges from the germline segment, which might be a read error. This chain uses TRBV5-1 with TRBJ2-7, with 7 positions matching TRBD1. The CDR3 is made up of 13 amino acids. The germline V gene encodes CDR1 SGHRS and CDR2 YFSETQ. The CDR3 loop reads CASSFGTGDEQYF. DNA of the CDR3: TGTGCCAGCAGCTTTGGAACAGGGGACGAGCAGTACTTC.

CDR3 DNA sequence: TGTGCCAGCAGTTCTTTTAGGACATATACCTACGAGCAGTACTTC. Its translation is CASSSFRTYTYEQYF. The V and J genes are TRBV27 and TRBJ2-7; D possibly corresponds to TRBD1 (5 bases). Germline V gene data show CDR1 as MNHEY and CDR2 as SMNVEV (reference sequence). Trimming left V 4 bases short and J 2 bases short, with 15 bases between. This CDR3 is 15 amino acids long.

This clonotype was seen repeatedly, ten times or more. CDR3 amino acids: CASSLATGQPQHF. The CDR3, as DNA: TGTGCCAGCAGTTTAGCGACAGGGCAGCCCCAGCATTTT. This chain connects TRBV12-3 or TRBV12-4 to TRBJ1-5, with 7 bases that match TRBD1. This CDR3 is built from 13 residues. Trimming removed 0 bases from V and 7 bases from J; junction bases left unmatched: 0.

The chain employs TRBV10-3 and TRBJ2-5; D is possibly TRBD2 (6 bases). The CDR3 loop spans 15 amino acids. Trimming took 6 bases from V and 3 from J, leaving 17 bases between them. CDR1 and CDR2 from the germline V gene are ENHRY and SYGVKD. In DNA form, the CDR3 reads TGTGCCATCAGAGGCGTGGGGGGTCGAAAAGAGACCCAGTACTTC. Protein sequence: CAIRGVGGRKETQYF.